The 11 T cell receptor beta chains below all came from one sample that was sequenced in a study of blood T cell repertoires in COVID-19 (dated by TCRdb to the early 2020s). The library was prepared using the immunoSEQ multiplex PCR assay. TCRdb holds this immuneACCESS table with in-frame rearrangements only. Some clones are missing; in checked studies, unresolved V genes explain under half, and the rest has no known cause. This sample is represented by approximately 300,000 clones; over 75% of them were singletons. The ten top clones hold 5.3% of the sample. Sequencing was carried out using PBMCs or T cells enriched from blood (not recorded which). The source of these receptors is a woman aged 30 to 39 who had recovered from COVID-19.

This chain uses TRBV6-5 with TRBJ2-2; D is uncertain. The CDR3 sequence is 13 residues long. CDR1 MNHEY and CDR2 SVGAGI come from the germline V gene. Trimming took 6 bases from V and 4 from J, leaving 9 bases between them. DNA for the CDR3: TGTGCCAGCAGCAGAGGAGTCACCGGGGAGCTGTTTTTT. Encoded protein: CASSRGVTGELFF.

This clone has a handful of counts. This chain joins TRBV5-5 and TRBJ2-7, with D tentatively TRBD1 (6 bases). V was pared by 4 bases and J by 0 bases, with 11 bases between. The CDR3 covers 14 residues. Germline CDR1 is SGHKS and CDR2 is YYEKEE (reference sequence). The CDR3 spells CASSRDRSSYEQYF. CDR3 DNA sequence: TGTGCCAGCAGCCGAGACAGGAGCTCCTACGAGCAGTACTTC.

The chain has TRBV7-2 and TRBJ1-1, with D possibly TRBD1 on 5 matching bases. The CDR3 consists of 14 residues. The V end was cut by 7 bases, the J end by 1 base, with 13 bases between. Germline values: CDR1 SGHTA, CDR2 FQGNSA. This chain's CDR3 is CASNHGRGNTEAFF. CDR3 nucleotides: TGTGCCAGCAACCATGGTAGGGGGAACACTGAAGCTTTCTTT.

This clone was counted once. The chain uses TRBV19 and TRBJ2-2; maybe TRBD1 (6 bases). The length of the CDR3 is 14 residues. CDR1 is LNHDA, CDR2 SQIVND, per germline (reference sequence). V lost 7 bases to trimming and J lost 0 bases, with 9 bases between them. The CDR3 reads CASTDRTNTGELFF. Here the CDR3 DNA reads TGTGCCAGTACTGACAGGACGAACACCGGGGAGCTGTTTTTT.

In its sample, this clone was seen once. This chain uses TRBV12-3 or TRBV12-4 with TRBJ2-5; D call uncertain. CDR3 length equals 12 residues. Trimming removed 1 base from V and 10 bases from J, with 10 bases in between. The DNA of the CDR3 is TGTGCCAGCAGTTTAGACAGCCGACACCAGTACTTC. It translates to CASSLDSRHQYF.

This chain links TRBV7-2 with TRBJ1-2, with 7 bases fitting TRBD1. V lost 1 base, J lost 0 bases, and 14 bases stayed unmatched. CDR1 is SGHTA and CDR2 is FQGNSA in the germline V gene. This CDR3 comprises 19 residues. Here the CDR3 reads CASSLVPAVSGTANYGYTF. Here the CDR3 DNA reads TGTGCCAGCAGCTTAGTGCCCGCGGTGTCAGGGACAGCTAACTATGGCTACACCTTC.

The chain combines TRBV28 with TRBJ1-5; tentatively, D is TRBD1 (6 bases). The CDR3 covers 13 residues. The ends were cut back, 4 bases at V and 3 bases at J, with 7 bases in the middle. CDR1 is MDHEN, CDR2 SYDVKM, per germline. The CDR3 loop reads CASSWTVNQPQHF. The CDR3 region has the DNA TGTGCCAGCAGTTGGACAGTCAATCAGCCCCAGCATTTT. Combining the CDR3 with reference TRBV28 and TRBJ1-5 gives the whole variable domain DVKVTQSSRYLVKRTGEKVFLECVQDMDHENMFWYRQDPGLGLRLIYFSYDVKMKEKGDIPEGYSVSREKKERFSLILESASTNQTSMYLCASSWTVNQPQHFGDGTRLSIL.

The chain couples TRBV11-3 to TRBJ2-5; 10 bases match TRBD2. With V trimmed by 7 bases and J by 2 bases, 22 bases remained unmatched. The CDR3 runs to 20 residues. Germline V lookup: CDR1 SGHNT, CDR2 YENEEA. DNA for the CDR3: TGTGCCAGCACCTCTCCCCTAGCGGGGGCCTTCAATGGACCTCAAGAGACCCAGTACTTC. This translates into CASTSPLAGAFNGPQETQYF.

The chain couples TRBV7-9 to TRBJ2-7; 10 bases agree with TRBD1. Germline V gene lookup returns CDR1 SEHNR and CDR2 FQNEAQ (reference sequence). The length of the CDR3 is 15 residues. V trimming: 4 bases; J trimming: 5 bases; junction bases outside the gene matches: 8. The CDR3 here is CASSYGQGDGDEQYF. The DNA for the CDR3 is TGTGCCAGCAGCTACGGACAGGGGGACGGAGACGAGCAGTACTTC. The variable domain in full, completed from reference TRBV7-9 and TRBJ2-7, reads DTGVSQNPRHKITKRGQNVTFRCDPISEHNRLYWYRQTLGQGPEFLTYFQNEAQLEKSRLLSDRFSAERPKGSFSTLEIQRTEQGDSAMYLCASSYGQGDGDEQYFGPGTRLTVT.

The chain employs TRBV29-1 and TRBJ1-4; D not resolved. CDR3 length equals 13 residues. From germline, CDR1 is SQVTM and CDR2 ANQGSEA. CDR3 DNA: TGCAGTGCCTCCGTTACGTCGGATGAAAAACTGTTTTTT. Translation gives CSASVTSDEKLFF.

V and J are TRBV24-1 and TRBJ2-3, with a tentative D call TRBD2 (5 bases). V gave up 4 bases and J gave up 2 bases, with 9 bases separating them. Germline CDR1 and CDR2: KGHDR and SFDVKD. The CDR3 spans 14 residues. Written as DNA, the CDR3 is TGTGCCACCAGTGACGGCGGGTTCACAGATACGCAGTATTTT. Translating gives CATSDGGFTDTQYF.